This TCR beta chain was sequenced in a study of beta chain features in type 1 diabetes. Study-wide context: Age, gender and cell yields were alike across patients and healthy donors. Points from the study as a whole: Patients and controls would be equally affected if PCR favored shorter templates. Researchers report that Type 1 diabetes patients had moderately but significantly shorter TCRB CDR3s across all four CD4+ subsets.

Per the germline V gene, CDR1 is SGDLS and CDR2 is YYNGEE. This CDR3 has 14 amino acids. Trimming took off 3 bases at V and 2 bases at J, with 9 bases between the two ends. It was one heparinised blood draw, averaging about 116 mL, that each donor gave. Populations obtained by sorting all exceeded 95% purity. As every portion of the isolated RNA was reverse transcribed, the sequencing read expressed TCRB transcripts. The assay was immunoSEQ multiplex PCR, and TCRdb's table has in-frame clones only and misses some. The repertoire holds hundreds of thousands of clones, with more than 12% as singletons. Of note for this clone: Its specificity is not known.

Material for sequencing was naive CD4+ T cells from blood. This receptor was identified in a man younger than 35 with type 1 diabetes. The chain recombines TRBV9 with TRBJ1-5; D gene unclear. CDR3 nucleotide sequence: TGTGCCAGCAGCGGGGGATGGGGCAATCAGCCCCAGCATTTT. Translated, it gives CASSGGWGNQPQHF.